The 32 T cell receptor beta chains listed next were all sequenced from one sample in a study of blood T cell repertoires in COVID-19 (dated by TCRdb to the early 2020s). Library preparation was by the immunoSEQ multiplex PCR assay. The table comes from immuneACCESS by way of TCRdb, which keeps in-frame sequences with V and J called. Part of the clones is missing from these tables; in studies checked, under half for an unresolved V gene and the rest for unknown reasons. The sample table records roughly 150,000 clones; 75% to 90% of these occur just once. Around 15% of the sample rests with the top ten. Material for sequencing was peripheral blood. These receptor sequences come from a woman aged 40 to 50 with acute or convalescent COVID-19.

The V and J genes are TRBV27 and TRBJ2-1, with TRBD1 as a possible D gene (6 bases). The CDR3 contains 16 residues. Germline CDR1 and CDR2: MNHEY and SMNVEV (reference sequence). The ends were cut back, 5 bases at V and 2 bases at J, with 16 bases in the middle. CDR3 coding DNA: TGTGCCAGCAGTCAGATTACCTGGGACACCTACAATGAGCAGTTCTTC. Amino acid sequence: CASSQITWDTYNEQFF.

The chain uses TRBV3-1 (or the pseudogene TRBV3-2) and TRBJ1-3, with D possibly matching TRBD1 (6 bases). Germline CDR1 reads LGHDT; CDR2 reads YNNKEL (reference sequence). The CDR3 length is 15 residues. V was clipped by 1 base and J by 1 base, with 8 bases between them. CDR3 sequence reads: CASSQGTVSGNTIYF. In DNA, the CDR3 is TGTGCCAGCAGCCAAGGGACAGTTTCTGGAAACACCATATATTTT.

The V call is TRBV11-1, the J call TRBJ1-6; TRBD1 agrees at 9 bases. This CDR3 region has 14 residues. Trimming removed 4 bases from V and 9 bases from J; junction bases left unmatched: 4. Germline CDR1 reads SGHAT; CDR2 reads FQDESV (reference sequence). In nucleotides, the CDR3 is TGTGCCAGCAGCTCTACGACAGGGGGTTCACCCCTCCACTTT. It encodes CASSSTTGGSPLHF.

The V call is TRBV28, the J call TRBJ1-1; D may be TRBD1 (5 bases). The V and J ends lost 10 bases and 3 bases respectively, with 12 bases between them. Germline V CDR1 and CDR2: MDHEN, SYDVKM. The CDR3 runs 12 residues. The CDR3 here is CATYDSDTEAFF. DNA for the CDR3: TGTGCCACATACGACAGTGACACTGAAGCTTTCTTT.

The CDR3 sequence: CASRVTNTDTQYF. The CDR3 bases are TGTGCCAGCAGGGTGACTAACACAGATACGCAGTATTTT. The rearrangement links TRBV27 to TRBJ2-3; a possible D gene is TRBD2 (5 bases). Per germline, CDR1 MNHEY and CDR2 SMNVEV (reference sequence). This CDR3 has 13 amino acids. The germline V and J ends were trimmed by 6 bases and 2 bases, with 9 bases remaining between them.

The chain is built from TRBV14 and TRBJ2-1; 7 bases agree with TRBD1. The CDR3 is 15 residues long. Trimming at V came to 2 bases and at J to 4 bases, leaving 5 bases not matched to a gene. CDR1 and CDR2 (germline): SGHDN, FVKESK. The CDR3 DNA reads TGTGCCAGCAGCCAAAGAGGGACAGCGTACAATGAGCAGTTCTTC. Translation: CASSQRGTAYNEQFF.

This clone was counted only a few times. The chain carries TRBV19 and TRBJ1-5, with D possibly being TRBD1 (6 bases). The V and J ends lost 6 bases and 2 bases respectively, with 17 bases between them. Germline CDR1 and CDR2: LNHDA and SQIVND (reference sequence). This CDR3 spans 16 amino acids. The chain's CDR3 is CASRQRTAHGNQPQHF. The DNA of the CDR3 is TGTGCCAGTAGGCAACGGACAGCCCACGGCAATCAGCCCCAGCATTTT.

Only a few counts were recorded for this clone. The genes are TRBV14 and TRBJ2-3, with 9 positions matching TRBD1. The CDR3 is 16 residues long. From germline, CDR1 is SGHDN and CDR2 FVKESK. The V gene end was trimmed by 4 bases and the J gene end by 3 bases; junction bases not matched to a gene: 8. The CDR3 protein is CASSPLWGQGTDTQYF. The CDR3 region has the DNA TGTGCCAGCAGCCCCCTTTGGGGACAGGGTACAGATACGCAGTATTTT.

The chain couples TRBV28 to TRBJ1-1, with TRBD1 matching 7 bases. Germline V gene data show CDR1 as MDHEN and CDR2 as SYDVKM. This CDR3 spans 15 amino acids. The trim removed 1 base at V and 3 bases at J, leaving 5 bases unmatched. The CDR3 region has the DNA TGTGCCAGCAGTTTATCGGACAGGTCCTACACTGAAGCTTTCTTT. Translation: CASSLSDRSYTEAFF.

The V call is TRBV3-1 (or the pseudogene TRBV3-2), the J call TRBJ2-7; no clear D gene. Per germline, CDR1 LGHDT and CDR2 YNNKEL (reference sequence). The CDR3 spans 12 residues. The ends were cut back, 3 bases at V and 6 bases at J, with 9 bases in the middle. Written as DNA, the CDR3 is TGTGCCAGCAGCCAGGGCATGGTCGAGCAGTACTTC. Encoded protein: CASSQGMVEQYF.

Written as DNA, the CDR3 is TGTGCCAGCAGTTTATATCAGGTCCCGAAGGCCACAGATACGCAGTATTTT. Encoded protein: CASSLYQVPKATDTQYF. This chain connects TRBV28 to TRBJ2-3; D is uncertain. The CDR3 is 17 amino acids. From germline, CDR1 is MDHEN and CDR2 SYDVKM. Trimming left V 1 base short and J 2 bases short, with 16 bases between.

The chain couples TRBV7-9 to TRBJ2-1; 7 nucleotides align to TRBD2. The V and J ends lost 1 base and 6 bases, in that order; junction bases with no gene match: 3. The germline V gene encodes CDR1 SEHNR and CDR2 FQNEAQ (reference sequence). CDR3 size: 14 residues. The CDR3 sequence: CASSLGEGFNEQFF. The CDR3 DNA reads as TGTGCCAGCAGCTTAGGGGAGGGGTTCAATGAGCAGTTCTTC. Filled out from reference TRBV7-9 and TRBJ2-1, the complete variable domain reads DTGVSQNPRHKITKRGQNVTFRCDPISEHNRLYWYRQTLGQGPEFLTYFQNEAQLEKSRLLSDRFSAERPKGSFSTLEIQRTEQGDSAMYLCASSLGEGFNEQFFGPGTRLTVL.

V is TRBV4-2 and J is TRBJ2-7; weak D call: TRBD2 (5 bases). Germline V CDR1 and CDR2: LGHNA, YNFKEQ. V gave up 0 bases and J gave up 4 bases, with 10 bases separating them. The CDR3 covers 14 residues. The CDR3 nucleotides read TGTGCCAGCAGCCAAGATATCGGGGTTTACGAGCAGTACTTC. Translating it yields CASSQDIGVYEQYF.

The J gene is TRBJ1-1, the V gene TRBV9; D gene ambiguous. The germline V gene encodes CDR1 SGDLS and CDR2 YYNGEE. V dropped 0 bases and J dropped 0 bases, with 12 bases sitting between them. The CDR3 spans 16 residues. This chain's CDR3 is CASSVVASIMNTEAFF. The CDR3 DNA follows: TGTGCCAGCAGCGTAGTAGCGTCGATTATGAACACTGAAGCTTTCTTT. The variable domain in full, with the rest retrieved from reference TRBV9 and TRBJ1-1, is DSGVTQTPKHLITATGQRVTLRCSPRSGDLSVYWYQQSLDQGLQFLIQYYNGEERAKGNILERFSAQQFPDLHSELNLSSLELGDSALYFCASSVVASIMNTEAFFGQGTRLTVV.

This chain connects TRBV18 to TRBJ1-2; 8 nucleotides line up with TRBD1. CDR1 KGHSH and CDR2 LQKENI come from the germline V gene. V trimming: 4 bases; J trimming: 0 bases; junction bases outside the gene matches: 10. CDR3 length: 17 amino acids. CDR3 in DNA: TGTGCCAGCTCACGAGAAGGGGACAGGTACTCTAACTATGGCTACACCTTC. Its protein product is CASSREGDRYSNYGYTF.

This chain uses TRBV18 with TRBJ2-4; the match to TRBD2 covers 10 bases. This CDR3 is 15 amino acids long. Losses at the gene ends were 3 bases for V and 4 bases for J; bases not matched to a gene: 3. CDR1 and CDR2 from the germline V gene are KGHSH and LQKENI. DNA of the CDR3: TGTGCCAGCTCACCGGAACTAGCGGGGAAAAACATTCAGTACTTC. Translation: CASSPELAGKNIQYF.

This chain uses TRBV5-1 with TRBJ1-2; TRBD1 aligns across 8 bases. The J segment lost 4 bases and the V segment lost 0 bases, leaving 5 bases of the junction unmatched. In germline, CDR1 is SGHRS, CDR2 YFSETQ. The CDR3 consists of 15 residues. The CDR3: CASSLGQGSAYGYTF. CDR3 DNA sequence: TGCGCCAGCAGCTTGGGACAGGGGAGCGCCTATGGCTACACCTTC. Based on the CDR3 plus reference TRBV5-1 and TRBJ1-2, the full variable domain is KAGVTQTPRYLIKTRGQQVTLSCSPISGHRSVSWYQQTPGQGLQFLFEYFSETQRNKGNFPGRFSGRQFSNSRSEMNVSTLELGDSALYLCASSLGQGSAYGYTFGSGTRLTVV.

This chain links TRBV24-1 with TRBJ2-1, with 10 nucleotides matching TRBD2. The CDR3 length is 13 residues. CDR1 is KGHDR, CDR2 SFDVKD, per germline. The ends lost 4 bases at V and 11 bases at J; junction bases unmatched: 4. The CDR3 region has the DNA TGTGCCACCAGTGAACTGGGACTAGCGAAGCAGTTCTTC. Protein: CATSELGLAKQFF.

The CDR3 here is CAWSGIAGGSTDTQYF. DNA for the CDR3: TGTGCCTGGAGCGGGATAGCGGGGGGGAGCACAGATACGCAGTATTTT. The chain links TRBV30 to TRBJ2-3, with 11 bases identical to TRBD2. The CDR3 has 16 residues. In germline, CDR1 is GTSNPN, CDR2 SVGIG (reference sequence). After removal of 3 bases from V and 0 bases from J, the junction contained 5 bases not matched to a gene. The entire variable domain, with the rest obtained from reference TRBV30 and TRBJ2-3, is as follows: SQTIHQWPATLVQPVGSPLSLECTVEGTSNPNLYWYRQAAGRGLQLLFYSVGIGQISSEVPQNLSASRPQDRQFILSSKKLLLSDSGFYLCAWSGIAGGSTDTQYFGPGTRLTVL.

This chain links TRBV18 with TRBJ2-3, with 10 bases aligning to TRBD1. Germline V gene lookup returns CDR1 KGHSH and CDR2 LQKENI. The CDR3 totals 18 residues. With V trimmed by 0 bases and J by 2 bases, 8 bases remained unmatched. In DNA form, the CDR3 reads TGTGCCAGCTCACCACCGGTTGGGACAGGGGACCACACAGATACGCAGTATTTT. Its protein product is CASSPPVGTGDHTDTQYF.

This clone occurred a few times. This chain uses TRBV28 with TRBJ2-7; a weak D match, TRBD2 (6 bases). This CDR3 contains 16 residues. V was pared by 5 bases and J by 3 bases, with 20 bases between. Germline lookup yields CDR1 MDHEN and CDR2 SYDVKM. The CDR3 sequence: CASSTVGLLADYEQYF. In nucleotides, the CDR3 is TGTGCCAGCAGTACCGTCGGGTTATTAGCGGACTACGAGCAGTACTTC.

The sample holds one count of this clone. V usage is TRBV19 and J usage is TRBJ2-5; 11 nucleotides agree with TRBD2. The CDR3 is 17 residues long. Germline CDR1 is LNHDA and CDR2 is SQIVND (reference sequence). Unmatched junction bases numbered 11, after V lost 3 bases and J lost 5 bases. CDR3 sequence: CASSMRLAGGTGETQYF. The CDR3 DNA reads as TGTGCCAGTAGTATGCGCCTAGCGGGAGGTACGGGGGAGACCCAGTACTTC.

The chain joins TRBV28 to TRBJ2-4; TRBD1 matches at 11 bases. Trimming cost V 4 bases and J 0 bases; bases outside gene matches: 2. The CDR3 length is 16 residues. CDR1 and CDR2 from the germline V gene are MDHEN and SYDVKM. CDR3 sequence (DNA): TGTGCCAGCAGTTCAGGGACAGGGGGAGCCAAAAACATTCAGTACTTC. Encoded protein: CASSSGTGGAKNIQYF.

The J gene is TRBJ1-1, the V gene TRBV29-1; TRBD1 agrees at 9 bases. Germline trimming cut 5 bases from V and 5 bases from J; bases unmatched to any gene: 9. In germline, CDR1 is SQVTM, CDR2 ANQGSEA. The CDR3 runs to 14 residues. In DNA form, the CDR3 reads TGCAGCGTTAAGACGGGGACAGGGAAAACTGAAGCTTTCTTT. This gives the protein CSVKTGTGKTEAFF.

The chain couples TRBV21-1 to TRBJ1-5; the DNA was not compared with TRBD1, the D call given in the table. TRBV21-1 is listed as a pseudogene. The CDR3 is 16 amino acids. CDR3 loop: CASSKVETTGNQPQHF. The CDR3 DNA reads TGTGCCAGCAGCAAAGTGGAGACGACAGGCAATCAGCCCCAGCATTTT.

This chain joins TRBV7-9 and TRBJ1-6, with D unresolved. The CDR3 length is 16 residues. Per germline, CDR1 SEHNR and CDR2 FQNEAQ (reference sequence). V lost 1 base, J lost 7 bases, and 14 bases lay in between. The CDR3 spells CASSLVPQATNSPLHF. CDR3 bases: TGTGCCAGCAGCTTAGTTCCCCAAGCGACCAATTCACCCCTCCACTTT.

This chain uses TRBV7-2 with TRBJ2-1; D possibly corresponds to TRBD2 (6 bases). The germline V gene has CDR1 SGHTA and CDR2 FQGNSA. Trimming took 1 base from V and 0 from J, leaving 10 bases between them. The CDR3 spans 16 residues. CDR3 DNA sequence: TGTGCCAGCAGCTTAGATCTAGCGAGCTCCTACAATGAGCAGTTCTTC. It translates to CASSLDLASSYNEQFF. Looking up the rest from reference TRBV7-2 and TRBJ2-1 gives the full variable domain: GAGVSQSPSNKVTEKGKDVELRCDPISGHTALYWYRQSLGQGLEFLIYFQGNSAPDKSGLPSDRFSAERTGGSVSTLTIQRTQQEDSAVYLCASSLDLASSYNEQFFGPGTRLTVL.

This chain uses TRBV5-1 with TRBJ2-3; 9 nucleotides align to TRBD1. Germline lookup yields CDR1 SGHRS and CDR2 YFSETQ. V was pared by 4 bases and J by 1 base, with 4 bases of the junction left unmatched. The CDR3 covers 15 residues. The CDR3: CASSLQGAGTDTQYF. The CDR3 DNA sequence: TGCGCCAGCAGCCTACAGGGGGCGGGCACAGATACGCAGTATTTT.

This chain joins TRBV29-1 and TRBJ2-3; 9 bases are a match to TRBD2. Losses at the gene ends were 7 bases for V and 8 bases for J; bases not matched to a gene: 16. The CDR3 consists of 15 residues. Germline V gene data show CDR1 as SQVTM and CDR2 as ANQGSEA. The CDR3 DNA reads TGCAGCGCCCGACAGGGTGCGGGGGGGCCTGTTACGCAGTATTTT. Its translation is CSARQGAGGPVTQYF.

The chain employs TRBV19 and TRBJ2-7; tentative D call: TRBD2 (6 bases). Per germline, CDR1 LNHDA and CDR2 SQIVND (reference sequence). Trimming stripped 5 bases from V and 3 bases from J, with 14 bases between. The CDR3 consists of 14 residues. The CDR3 region has the DNA TGTGCCAGTAGTGAATCGGGACTTTTCTACGAGCAGTACTTC. Encoded protein: CASSESGLFYEQYF.

V and J are TRBV28 and TRBJ2-5; D not resolved. Per germline, CDR1 MDHEN and CDR2 SYDVKM. CDR3 size: 11 residues. The V gene lost 5 bases and the J gene lost 5 bases, with 6 bases spanning the gap. Here the CDR3 DNA reads TGTGCCAGCAGTACTGAGGAGACCCAGTACTTC. Its protein product is CASSTEETQYF. Full variable domain (rest looked up from reference TRBV28 and TRBJ2-5): DVKVTQSSRYLVKRTGEKVFLECVQDMDHENMFWYRQDPGLGLRLIYFSYDVKMKEKGDIPEGYSVSREKKERFSLILESASTNQTSMYLCASSTEETQYFGPGTRLLVL.

V usage is TRBV11-2 and J usage is TRBJ2-2; D is uncertain. V was clipped by 3 bases and J by 1 base, with 6 bases between them. Germline CDR1 is SGHAT and CDR2 is FQNNGV. The CDR3 is made up of 14 amino acids. The CDR3: CASSFLMNTGELFF. In DNA, the CDR3 is TGTGCCAGCAGCTTTCTTATGAACACCGGGGAGCTGTTTTTT. The full variable domain, in which reference TRBV11-2 and TRBJ2-2 provide the parts outside the CDR3, is EAGVAQSPRYKIIEKRQSVAFWCNPISGHATLYWYQQILGQGPKLLIQFQNNGVVDDSQLPKDRFSAERLKGVDSTLKIQPAKLEDSAVYLCASSFLMNTGELFFGEGSRLTVL.